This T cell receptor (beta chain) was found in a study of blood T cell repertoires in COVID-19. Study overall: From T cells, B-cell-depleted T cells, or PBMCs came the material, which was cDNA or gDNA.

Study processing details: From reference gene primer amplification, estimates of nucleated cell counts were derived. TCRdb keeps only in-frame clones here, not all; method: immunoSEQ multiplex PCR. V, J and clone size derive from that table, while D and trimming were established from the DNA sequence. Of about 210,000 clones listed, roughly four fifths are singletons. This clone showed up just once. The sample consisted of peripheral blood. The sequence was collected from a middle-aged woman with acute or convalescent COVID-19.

The CDR3 DNA is TGTGCCTGGACCTTTGGGGGGATTACACCCCTCCACTTT. Translating it yields CAWTFGGITPLHF. V gene TRBV30 combines with J gene TRBJ1-6; a possible D gene is TRBD1 (5 bases). The CDR3 covers 13 residues. V was pared by 4 bases and J by 11 bases, with 15 bases between. The germline V gene has CDR1 GTSNPN and CDR2 SVGIG (reference sequence). Filled out from reference TRBV30 and TRBJ1-6, the complete variable domain reads SQTIHQWPATLVQPVGSPLSLECTVEGTSNPNLYWYRQAAGRGLQLLFYSVGIGQISSEVPQNLSASRPQDRQFILSSKKLLLSDSGFYLCAWTFGGITPLHFGNGTRLTVT.